Listed below are T cell receptor beta chains from one sample, sequenced in a study of graft-versus-host responses after intestinal transplantation. Using immunoSEQ multiplex PCR, the repertoire was profiled, and TCRdb retains in-frame clones only, with some absent. The sample holds over 1,500 clones; around nine tenths are singletons and the top ten take roughly 7.5%. The material sequenced was ileum tissue, taken 350 to 400 days after intestinal transplantation. These receptors came from a human patient who received an intestinal transplant, so some T cells may come from the graft donor. The CDR3 runs from the conserved cysteine through the conserved F or W. The D gene is left open where the match is weak. Clone size is shown for a subset of rows, as once, few, many or a class of expanded clone.

few	TRBV2	TRBJ2-2	TRBD2	CASSSRAGGYNTGELFF	TGTGCCAGCAGCTCCCGAGCGGGGGGCTACAACACCGGGGAGCTGTTTTTT
.	TRBV6-1	TRBJ2-7	.	CASSEGWQSYEQYF	TGTGCCAGCAGTGAAGGTTGGCAGTCCTACGAGCAGTACTTC
.	TRBV19	TRBJ1-5	.	CASSPLTIGQLGSNQPQHF	TGTGCCAGTAGTCCCCTAACAATAGGACAGCTGGGGAGCAATCAGCCCCAGCATTTT
.	TRBV7-5	TRBJ1-2	.	CASSRAYGYTF	TGTGCCAGCAGCAGGGCCTATGGCTACACCTTC
.	TRBV5-1	TRBJ2-7	.	CASSLSPTGSGYEQYF	TGCGCCAGCAGCTTGTCTCCCACAGGGTCCGGCTACGAGCAGTACTTC
.	TRBV6-5	TRBJ1-2	.	CASSYGAGYGYTF	TGTGCCAGCAGTTACGGCGCAGGCTATGGCTACACCTTC
few	TRBV10-1	TRBJ2-7	TRBD1	CASGQGYEQYF	TGCGCCAGCGGACAGGGCTACGAGCAGTACTTC
few	TRBV7-9	TRBJ1-2	.	CASSRAYGYTF	TGTGCCAGCAGCAGGGCCTATGGCTACACCTTC
.	TRBV19	TRBJ1-3	.	CASRDTRGNTIYF	TGTGCCAGTAGAGACACCCGTGGAAACACCATATATTTT
.	TRBV28	TRBJ1-5	TRBD1	CASNQGGNQPQHF	TGTGCCAGCAATCAGGGGGGGAATCAGCCCCAGCATTTT
.	TRBV21-1	TRBJ1-1	.	CASSSPKLGTGRSTEAFF	TGTGCCAGCAGCTCCCCCAAATTAGGGACAGGGAGATCCACTGAAGCTTTCTTT
.	TRBV7-9	TRBJ1-6	.	CASSLRGSPLHF	TGTGCCAGCAGCTTAAGGGGTTCACCCCTCCACTTT
.	TRBV6-1	TRBJ1-2	.	CASSQTGYGYTF	TGTGCCAGCAGCCAGACGGGGTATGGCTACACCTTC
.	TRBV7-2	TRBJ1-3	.	CASSFDRSSGNTIYF	TGTGCCAGCAGCTTTGACCGGAGCTCTGGAAACACCATATATTTT
.	TRBV9	TRBJ1-3	.	CASSVAYSSGNTIYF	TGTGCCAGCAGCGTAGCGTACAGCTCTGGAAACACCATATATTTT
.	TRBV11-2	TRBJ1-1	.	CASSFVSENTEAFF	TGTGCCAGCAGCTTTGTGTCGGAGAACACTGAAGCTTTCTTT
.	TRBV27	TRBJ1-4	.	CASSLNREKLFF	TGTGCCAGCAGTTTAAACAGGGAAAAACTGTTTTTT